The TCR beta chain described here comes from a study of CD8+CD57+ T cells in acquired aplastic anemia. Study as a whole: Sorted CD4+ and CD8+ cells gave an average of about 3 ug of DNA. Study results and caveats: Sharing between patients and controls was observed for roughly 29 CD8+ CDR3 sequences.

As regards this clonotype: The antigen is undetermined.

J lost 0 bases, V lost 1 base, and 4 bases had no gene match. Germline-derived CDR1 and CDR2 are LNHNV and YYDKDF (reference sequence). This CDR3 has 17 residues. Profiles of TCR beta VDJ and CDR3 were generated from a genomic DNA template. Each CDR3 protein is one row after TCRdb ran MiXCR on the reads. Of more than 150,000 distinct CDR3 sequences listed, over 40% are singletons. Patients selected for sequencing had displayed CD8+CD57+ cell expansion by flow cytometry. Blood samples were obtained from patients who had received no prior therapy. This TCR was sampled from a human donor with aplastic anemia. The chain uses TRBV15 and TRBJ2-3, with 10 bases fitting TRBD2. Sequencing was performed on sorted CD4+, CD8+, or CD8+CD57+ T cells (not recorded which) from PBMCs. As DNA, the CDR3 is TGTGCCACCAGCAGAGGACTAGCGGGCCTTAGCACAGATACGCAGTATTTT. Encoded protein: CATSRGLAGLSTDTQYF.